This paragraph reports one T cell receptor (beta chain). Its antigen is unknown. Generated by immunoSEQ multiplex PCR, the TCRdb table keeps only in-frame clones and is missing some. This repertoire shows roughly 150,000 clones, 92% found once; its top ten account for around 1.6%. V lost 1 base to trimming and J lost 8 bases, with 6 bases between them. The CDR3 is made up of 13 amino acids. This record comes from a study of T cell responses to AZD1222 COVID-19 vaccine. Study-wide results and limits: Variant regions that are unmutated are reportedly the target of nearly half of spike-specific TCRs. The donor cohort was predominantly white British with a female majority, and clonal diversity may have been underestimated.

Sequences were derived from peripheral blood, sampled on day 0 of AZD1222 vaccination. The clonotype comes from an adult in good health. The J gene is TRBJ1-6, the V gene TRBV12-3 or TRBV12-4; unclear D gene. CDR3 protein: CASSLEADSPLHF. The CDR3 region has the DNA TGTGCCAGCAGTTTAGAGGCAGATTCACCCCTCCACTTT.